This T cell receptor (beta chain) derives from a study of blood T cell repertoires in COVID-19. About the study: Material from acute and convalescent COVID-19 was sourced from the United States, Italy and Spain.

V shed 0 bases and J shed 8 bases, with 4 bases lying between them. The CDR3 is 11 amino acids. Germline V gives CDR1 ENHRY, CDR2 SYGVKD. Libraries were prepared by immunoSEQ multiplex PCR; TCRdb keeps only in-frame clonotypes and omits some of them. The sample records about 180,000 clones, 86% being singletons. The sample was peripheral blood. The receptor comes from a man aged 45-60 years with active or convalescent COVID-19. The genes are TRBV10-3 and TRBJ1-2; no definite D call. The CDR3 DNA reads TGTGCCATCAGTGAGTCGAGAGGCTACACCTTC. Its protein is CAISESRGYTF.